This TCR beta chain derives from a study of blood T cells in healthy people across ages. CDR1 is DFQATT, CDR2 SNEGSKA, per germline (reference sequence). The V and J ends lost 1 base and 2 bases respectively, with 9 bases between them. The CDR3 length is 13 residues. This clonotype has a count of ten or more. At least 6 micrograms of total RNA were extracted per sample. Alongside a J-beta primer mix, a sample-barcoded 5' primer served in a second PCR lasting roughly 6 to 11 cycles. One entry per CDR3 protein results from TCRdb running MiXCR on the 5' RACE reads. This repertoire shows more than 750,000 distinct CDR3 sequences, about 29% found once; its top ten account for approximately 10%. The data were also submitted as part of a second study, on T cells of mothers and their children. This second report adds: Second-PCR amplification with M1S added sample barcodes and 2-4 random nucleotides. Slightly higher, non-significant overlap characterized related mother-child pairs relative to unrelated pairs. T cell clones that were persistent and microchimeric went undetected.

The rearrangement uses TRBV20-1 and TRBJ2-7, with a weak D call TRBD1 (5 bases). The sequence was collected from a middle-aged woman in good health. Sequenced material: blood. CDR3 sequence reads: CSARVAGTYEQYF. The CDR3 region has the DNA TGCAGTGCTAGAGTCGCAGGGACCTACGAGCAGTACTTC.